Sequencing of this T cell receptor (beta chain) was carried out in a study of CD8+ T cells in alopecia areata. Study background: Tofacitinib was taken orally by treated patients, and the dose was 5 to 10 mg twice daily.

Extraction and reverse transcription of RNA yielded cDNA as the sequencing template. The table came from immunoSEQ multiplex PCR; TCRdb's copy has only in-frame clones and leaves some out. The sample shows about 190,000 clones, around three fifths of them seen only once. Whole-study findings and limits: Among the cells sequenced in scalp samples are also the resident alphabeta T cells of normal skin. Compared with normal scalp, lesional scalp had higher clonality and more expanded CD8+ clones.

Per germline, CDR1 GTSNPN and CDR2 SVGIG (reference sequence). V was clipped by 2 bases and J by 0 bases; unmatched bases: 5. CDR3 length: 15 amino acids. Note on this clone: Its target is unknown.

This rearrangement joins TRBV30 to TRBJ2-3, with 7 nucleotides matching TRBD1. The TCR was taken from a human donor with alopecia areata. The sample here was CD4+ T cells sorted from blood, taken at week 0. CDR3 amino acids: CAWSKGQSSTDTQYF. CDR3 nucleotides: TGTGCCTGGAGTAAGGGACAGTCTAGCACAGATACGCAGTATTTT.